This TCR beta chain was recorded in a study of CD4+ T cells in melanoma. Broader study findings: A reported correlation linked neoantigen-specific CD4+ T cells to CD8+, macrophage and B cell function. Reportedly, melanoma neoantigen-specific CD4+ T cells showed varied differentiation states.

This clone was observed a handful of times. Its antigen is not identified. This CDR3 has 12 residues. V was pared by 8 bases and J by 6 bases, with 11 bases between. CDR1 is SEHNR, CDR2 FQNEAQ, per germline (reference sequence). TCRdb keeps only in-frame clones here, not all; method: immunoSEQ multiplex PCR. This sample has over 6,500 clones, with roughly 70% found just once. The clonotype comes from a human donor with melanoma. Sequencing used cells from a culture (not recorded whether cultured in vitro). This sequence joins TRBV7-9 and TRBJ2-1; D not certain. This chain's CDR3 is CASGLGPNEQFF. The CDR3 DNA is TGTGCCAGCGGTCTGGGCCCCAATGAGCAGTTCTTC.